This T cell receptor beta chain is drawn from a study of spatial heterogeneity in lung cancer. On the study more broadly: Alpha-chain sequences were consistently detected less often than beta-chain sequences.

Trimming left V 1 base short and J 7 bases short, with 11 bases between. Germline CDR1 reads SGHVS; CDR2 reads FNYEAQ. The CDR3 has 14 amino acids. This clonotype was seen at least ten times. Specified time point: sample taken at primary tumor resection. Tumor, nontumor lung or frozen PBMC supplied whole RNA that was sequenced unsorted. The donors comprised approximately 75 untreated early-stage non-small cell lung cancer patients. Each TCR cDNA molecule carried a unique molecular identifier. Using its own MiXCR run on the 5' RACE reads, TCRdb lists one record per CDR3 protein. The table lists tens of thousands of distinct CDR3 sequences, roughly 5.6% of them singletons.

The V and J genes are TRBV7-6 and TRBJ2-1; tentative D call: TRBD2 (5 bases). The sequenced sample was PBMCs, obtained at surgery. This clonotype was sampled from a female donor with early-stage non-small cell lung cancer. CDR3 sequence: CASSLVGLRNEQFF. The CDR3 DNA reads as TGTGCCAGCAGCTTAGTCGGACTCAGAAATGAGCAGTTCTTC.